The 2 T cell receptor beta chains below come from one sample, sequenced in a study of OX40 agonist ivuxolimab in advanced cancers. The library relied on the immunoSEQ multiplex PCR assay. This immuneACCESS table, as held by TCRdb, lists in-frame sequences with V and J called but not all clones. Of the missing ones, under half trace to an unresolved V gene in checked studies; the others have no known cause. This sample holds approximately 69,000 clones; 90% to 95% were observed only once. Roughly 0.27% of the sample is in the top ten clones. The sample consisted of CD4+ or CD8+ T cells sorted from blood, taken in a trial of the OX40 agonist ivuxolimab. The receptors here all came from an adult with an advanced solid tumor such as melanoma, head and neck, liver or kidney cancer.

This clone was counted a single time. V gene TRBV6-6 combines with J gene TRBJ1-5; D not certain. The CDR3 runs to 16 residues. Trimming removed 3 bases at V and 3 bases at J, with 15 bases between. CDR1 is MNHNY, CDR2 SVGAGI, per germline (reference sequence). The CDR3 protein is CASSYREARDNQPQHF. The DNA of the CDR3 is TGTGCCAGCAGTTATCGGGAGGCTAGGGACAATCAGCCCCAGCATTTT.

The chain has TRBV21-1 and TRBJ2-7; the DNA was not compared with TRBD1, the D call given in the table. TRBV21-1 corresponds to a pseudogene. The length of the CDR3 is 17 residues. CDR3 nucleotides: TGTGCCAGCAGCAGACCCCCGGGACAGGGGGTTACGGACGAGCAGTACTTC. Translation gives CASSRPPGQGVTDEQYF.